This T cell receptor beta chain was sequenced during a study of T-cell reconstitution after alpha-beta-depleted transplantation in children (dated by TCRdb to about 2016). About the study as a whole: Using TCR repertoire profiling, the study followed T-cell immune reconstitution in a quantitative way in children after TCRalphabeta/CD19-depleted allogeneic hematopoietic cell transplantation. The full study reports these points: The high TCRbeta diversity at day 60 in some patients was ascribed to recipient T cells and intrathymic progenitors that had survived conditioning. Over subsequent months, a decline in hyperexpanded clone frequencies was noted, and after one year, T-cell counts and TCRbeta diversity were mostly ascribed to newly produced T cells. The apparently early recovery of alphabetaT-cell counts about two months after transplant reportedly depended on only several hundred rapidly expanded clones that came from non-depleted graft cells.

Explained via the paper, the treatment or condition label denotes: allogeneic hematopoietic cell transplantation with graft depleted of TCRalphabeta T cells and CD19 B cells. Transplant recipients were children who received TCRalphabeta/CD19-depleted allogeneic hematopoietic cell grafts. Including the terminal cysteine and phenylalanine, the CDR3 comprises 12 residues. Left in the record is the CDR3 DNA by itself, 36 bases read in frame from the first base. From V the trimming removes 6 bases and from J it removes 6 bases, while the gene matches leave 4 bases of the junction unaccounted for. CDR1 is given as DFQATT and CDR2 as SNEGSKA, both from the germline V gene (reference sequence). This clonotype was seen a few times. What antigen it recognizes has not been identified. Base qualities are missing; no much larger clone stands one base away. The library relied on PCR. Reads for this sample came from an Illumina HiSeq 2500. To normalize quantification of the TCRbeta repertoire, the TCR libraries were built with molecular barcoding that relied on unique molecular identifiers. TCRdb itself trimmed the public reads at Q25 with fastp, ran MiXCR and retained productive beta chains. Rows with one shared CDR3 protein collapse into an entry with the most common genes and DNA. This sample lists fewer than 400,000 distinct CDR3 sequences; roughly 25% were detected once. The ten largest clones take up about 10% of the sample.

The receptor was isolated from a male patient aged 10-17 years who had a stem cell transplant for acute lymphoblastic leukemia, so the T cells may come from the graft donor. The sequencing used PBMCs, mostly from graft donor cells, collected 180 days after TCRalphabeta/CD19-depleted stem cell transplant. The V gene is TRBV20-1 and the J gene is TRBJ1-5; TRBD1 fits 8 bases in the junction. The nucleotide sequence reads TGCAGTGCAGCCAGGGGGCCTCAGCCCCAGCATTTT. It is translated as CSAARGPQPQHF.